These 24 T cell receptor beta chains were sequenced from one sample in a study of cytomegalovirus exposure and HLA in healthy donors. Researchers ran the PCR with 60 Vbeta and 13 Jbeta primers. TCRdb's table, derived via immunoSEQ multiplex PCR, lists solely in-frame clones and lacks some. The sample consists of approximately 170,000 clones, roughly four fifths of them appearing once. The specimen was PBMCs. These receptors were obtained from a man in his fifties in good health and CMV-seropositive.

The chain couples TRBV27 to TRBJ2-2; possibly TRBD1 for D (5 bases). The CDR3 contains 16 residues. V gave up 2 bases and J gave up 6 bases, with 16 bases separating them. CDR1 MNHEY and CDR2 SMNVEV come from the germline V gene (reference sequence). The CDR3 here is CASSLPPGPGPGELFF. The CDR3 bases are TGTGCCAGCAGTTTACCCCCAGGGCCCGGACCCGGGGAGCTGTTTTTT.

CDR3 DNA sequence: TGTGCCAGCAGTTTAACGGGAGCCCGGGTCGAGCAGTACTTC. Its protein product is CASSLTGARVEQYF. The genes are TRBV28 and TRBJ2-7, with a possible D match to TRBD2 (6 bases). The CDR3 covers 14 residues. CDR1 is MDHEN and CDR2 is SYDVKM in the germline V gene. Trimming left V 2 bases short and J 6 bases short, with 14 bases between.

CDR3 sequence: CASSSWDRDGQETQYF. As DNA, the CDR3 is TGCGCCAGCAGCTCCTGGGACAGGGATGGCCAAGAGACCCAGTACTTC. The chain couples TRBV5-1 to TRBJ2-5, with 9 bases lining up with TRBD1. V lost 3 bases and J lost 1; bases outside the gene matches: 7. CDR1 is SGHRS and CDR2 is YFSETQ in the germline V gene. The CDR3 is 16 residues long.

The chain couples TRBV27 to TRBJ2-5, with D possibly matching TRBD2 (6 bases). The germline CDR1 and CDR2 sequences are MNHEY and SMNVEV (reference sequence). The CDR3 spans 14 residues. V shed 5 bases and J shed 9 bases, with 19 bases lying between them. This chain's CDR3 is CASSPSLGGKAQYF. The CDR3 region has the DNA TGTGCCAGCAGTCCGTCCCTCGGGGGAAAGGCCCAGTACTTC.

CDR3 coding DNA: TGTGCCAGCAGCTTGGTACTACTAGCGGGGGACAACACCGGGGAGCTGTTTTTT. Protein product: CASSLVLLAGDNTGELFF. The rearrangement uses TRBV7-2 and TRBJ2-2, with 11 bases lining up with TRBD2. The CDR3 contains 18 residues. Germline lookup yields CDR1 SGHTA and CDR2 FQGNSA. With 3 bases clipped from V and 2 bases from J, the junction kept 8 bases outside the gene matches.

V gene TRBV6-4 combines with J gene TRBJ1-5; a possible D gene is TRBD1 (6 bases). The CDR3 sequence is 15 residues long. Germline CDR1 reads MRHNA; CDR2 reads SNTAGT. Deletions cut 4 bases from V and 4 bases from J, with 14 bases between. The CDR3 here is CASSATGHLNQPQHF. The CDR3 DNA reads TGTGCCAGCAGTGCGACGGGACACCTGAATCAGCCCCAGCATTTT.

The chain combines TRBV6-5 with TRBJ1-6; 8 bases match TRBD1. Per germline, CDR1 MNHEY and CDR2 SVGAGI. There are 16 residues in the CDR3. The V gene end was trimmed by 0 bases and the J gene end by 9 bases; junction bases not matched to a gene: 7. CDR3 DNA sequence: TGTGCCAGCAGTTACTCCGCCCAACAGGGGGTTTCACCCCTCCACTTT. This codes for CASSYSAQQGVSPLHF.

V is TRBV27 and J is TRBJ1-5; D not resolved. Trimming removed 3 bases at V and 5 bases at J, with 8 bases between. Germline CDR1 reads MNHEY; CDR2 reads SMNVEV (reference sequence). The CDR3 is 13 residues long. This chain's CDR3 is CASSLNQDQPQHF. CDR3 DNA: TGTGCCAGCAGTTTGAATCAGGATCAGCCCCAGCATTTT.

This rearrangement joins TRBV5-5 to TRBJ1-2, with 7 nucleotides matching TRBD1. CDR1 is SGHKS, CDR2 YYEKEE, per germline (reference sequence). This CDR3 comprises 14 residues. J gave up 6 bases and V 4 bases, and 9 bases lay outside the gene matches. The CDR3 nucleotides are TGTGCCAGCAGCGGAACAGGGGTCTTAAATGGCTACACCTTC. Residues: CASSGTGVLNGYTF. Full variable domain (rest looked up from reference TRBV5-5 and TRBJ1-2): DAGVTQSPTHLIKTRGQQVTLRCSPISGHKSVSWYQQVLGQGPQFIFQYYEKEERGRGNFPDRFSARQFPNYSSELNVNALLLGDSALYLCASSGTGVLNGYTFGSGTRLTVV.

The CDR3 sequence is CASSISKGQGIYNEQFF. The CDR3 DNA sequence: TGTGCCAGTAGTATATCAAAGGGACAGGGGATTTACAATGAGCAGTTCTTC. The genes are TRBV19 and TRBJ2-1; 10 bases are a match to TRBD1. In germline, CDR1 is LNHDA, CDR2 SQIVND (reference sequence). The CDR3 runs 17 residues. V trimming: 2 bases; J trimming: 4 bases; junction bases outside the gene matches: 8.

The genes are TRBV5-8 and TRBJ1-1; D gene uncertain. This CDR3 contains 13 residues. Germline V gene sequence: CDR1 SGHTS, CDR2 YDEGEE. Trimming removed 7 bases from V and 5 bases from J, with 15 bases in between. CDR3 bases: TGTGCCAGCCGGGGTCCGGGCTGGACTGAAGCTTTCTTT. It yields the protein CASRGPGWTEAFF.

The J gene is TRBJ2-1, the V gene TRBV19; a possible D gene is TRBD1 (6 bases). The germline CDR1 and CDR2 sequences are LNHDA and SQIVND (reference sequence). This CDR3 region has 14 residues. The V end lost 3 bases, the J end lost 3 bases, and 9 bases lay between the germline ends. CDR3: CASSIQGGYNEQFF. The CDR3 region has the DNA TGTGCCAGTAGTATTCAAGGGGGCTACAATGAGCAGTTCTTC.

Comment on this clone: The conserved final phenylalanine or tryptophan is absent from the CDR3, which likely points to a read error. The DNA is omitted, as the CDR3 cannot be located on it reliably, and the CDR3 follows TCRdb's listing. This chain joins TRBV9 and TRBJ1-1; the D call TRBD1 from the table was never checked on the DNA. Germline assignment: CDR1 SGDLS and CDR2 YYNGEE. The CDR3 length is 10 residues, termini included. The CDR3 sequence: CASKGLVWTL.

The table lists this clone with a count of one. The CDR3 sequence: CASSYQDRGYEQYF. The CDR3 DNA follows: TGTGCCAGCAGTTACCAGGACAGGGGGTACGAGCAGTACTTC. The rearrangement uses TRBV6-5 and TRBJ2-7; 10 nucleotides match TRBD1. Germline CDR1 reads MNHEY; CDR2 reads SVGAGI. Unmatched junction bases numbered 2, after V lost 2 bases and J lost 4 bases. CDR3 length equals 14 residues.

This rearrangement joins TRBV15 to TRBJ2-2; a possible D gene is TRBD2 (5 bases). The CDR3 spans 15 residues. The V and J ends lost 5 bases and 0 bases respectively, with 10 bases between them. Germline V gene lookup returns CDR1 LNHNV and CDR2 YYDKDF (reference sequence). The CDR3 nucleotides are TGTGCCACCAGCCGCGGGCCTCCGAACACCGGGGAGCTGTTTTTT. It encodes CATSRGPPNTGELFF.

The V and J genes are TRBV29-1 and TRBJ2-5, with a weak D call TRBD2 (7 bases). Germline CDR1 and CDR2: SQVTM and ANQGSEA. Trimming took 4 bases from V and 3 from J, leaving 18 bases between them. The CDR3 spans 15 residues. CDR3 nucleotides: TGCAGCGTTGCACGACTAGCCGGGGGCAAAGAGACCCAGTACTTC. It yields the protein CSVARLAGGKETQYF.

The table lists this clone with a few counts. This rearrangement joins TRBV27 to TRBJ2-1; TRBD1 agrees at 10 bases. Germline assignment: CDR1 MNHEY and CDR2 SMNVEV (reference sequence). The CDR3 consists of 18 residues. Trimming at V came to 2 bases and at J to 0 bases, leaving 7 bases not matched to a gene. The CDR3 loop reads CASSLVWDRGSSYNEQFF. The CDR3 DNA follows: TGTGCCAGCAGTTTAGTGTGGGACAGGGGAAGCTCCTACAATGAGCAGTTCTTC.

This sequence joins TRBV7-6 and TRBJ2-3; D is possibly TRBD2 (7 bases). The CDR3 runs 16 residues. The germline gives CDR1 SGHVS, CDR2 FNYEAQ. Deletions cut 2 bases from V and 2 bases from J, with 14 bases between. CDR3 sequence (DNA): TGTGCCAGCAGCTTAATCGGGGGGCAAGTCACAGATACGCAGTATTTT. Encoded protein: CASSLIGGQVTDTQYF.

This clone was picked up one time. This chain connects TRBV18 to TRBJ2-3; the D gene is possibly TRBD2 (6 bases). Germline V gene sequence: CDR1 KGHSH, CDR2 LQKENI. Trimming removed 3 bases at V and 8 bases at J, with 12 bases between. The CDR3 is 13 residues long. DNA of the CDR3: TGTGCCAGCTCACCGACGACTAGAGTTACGCAGTATTTT. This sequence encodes CASSPTTRVTQYF.

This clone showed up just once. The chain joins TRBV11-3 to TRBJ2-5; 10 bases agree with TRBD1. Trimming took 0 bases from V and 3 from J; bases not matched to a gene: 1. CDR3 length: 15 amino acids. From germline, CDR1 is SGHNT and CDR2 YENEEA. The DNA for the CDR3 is TGTGCCAGCAGCTTAGAAGGGACAGGGGAAGAGACCCAGTACTTC. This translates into CASSLEGTGEETQYF.

The DNA for the CDR3 is TGTGCCAGCAGTTTATCCGGGACTAGCGGGACTACTGCCTACGAGCAGTACTTC. Its translation: CASSLSGTSGTTAYEQYF. This chain joins TRBV27 and TRBJ2-7; 13 bases match TRBD2. The length of the CDR3 is 18 residues. Per germline, CDR1 MNHEY and CDR2 SMNVEV (reference sequence). V lost 0 bases to trimming and J lost 2 bases; unmatched junction nucleotides: 7.

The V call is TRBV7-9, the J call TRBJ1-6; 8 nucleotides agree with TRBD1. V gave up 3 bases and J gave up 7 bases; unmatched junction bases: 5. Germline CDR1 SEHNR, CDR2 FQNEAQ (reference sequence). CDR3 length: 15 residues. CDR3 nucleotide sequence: TGTGCCAGCAGCTTTGACAGGGGTTTGAATTCACCCCTCCACTTT. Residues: CASSFDRGLNSPLHF.

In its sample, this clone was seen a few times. Here the CDR3 reads CAWSPGRYQETQYF. The CDR3 DNA reads TGTGCCTGGAGTCCCGGGAGGTACCAAGAGACCCAGTACTTC. V gene TRBV30 combines with J gene TRBJ2-5, with TRBD2 matching 7 bases. V dropped 2 bases and J dropped 0; count of bases not matched to a gene: 3. Germline CDR1 GTSNPN, CDR2 SVGIG (reference sequence). This CDR3 spans 14 amino acids.

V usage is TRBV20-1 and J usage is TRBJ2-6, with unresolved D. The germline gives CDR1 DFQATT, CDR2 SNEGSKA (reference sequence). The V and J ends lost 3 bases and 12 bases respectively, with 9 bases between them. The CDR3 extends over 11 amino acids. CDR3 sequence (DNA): TGCAGTGCTAGTATGGTTAGCGTCCTGACTTTC. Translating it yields CSASMVSVLTF.